These T cell receptor beta chains were read from a single sample in a study of multiple sclerosis patients with progressive multifocal leukoencephalopathy. TCRdb's table, derived via immunoSEQ multiplex PCR, lists solely in-frame clones and lacks some. The table has around 30,000 clones, nearly 90% seen once. The starting material was PBMCs, obtained from a patient treated with natalizumab. The receptors stem from a human donor with multiple sclerosis. The CDR3 runs from the conserved cysteine through the conserved F or W. A D gene is named only where the DNA matches it firmly. Size is omitted from some rows. Given values are once, few, many or a class for expanded clones.

>TRBV29-1|.|TRBJ2-5|.
TGCAGCGTTGAAGAAGACCAAGAGACCCAGTACTTC
CSVEEDQETQYF
>TRBV6-5|.|TRBJ1-1|TRBD1
TGTGCCAGCAGCCCCCGGGACAGGATCTATGAAGCTTTCTTT
CASSPRDRIYEAFF
>TRBV28|.|TRBJ2-7|.
TGTGCCAGCAGAGGGCGGGACCGGTCTGAAAAGCAGTACTTC
CASRGRDRSEKQYF
>TRBV15|.|TRBJ2-7|TRBD1
TGTGCCACCAGCAGCGCCACGGACAGGGTATGGTATAAAAGCGGATACGAGCAGTACTTC
CATSSATDRVWYKSGYEQYF
>TRBV7-8|.|TRBJ2-6|.
TGTGCCAGCAGCTTAGTGTTTAGGGACACCTTGAGCTCTGGGGCCAACGTCCTGACTTTC
CASSLVFRDTLSSGANVLTF
>TRBV28|.|TRBJ1-5|TRBD1
TGTGCCAGCACCCCCTCATTGGGCACAGGGGAAAGCAATCAGCCCCAGCATTTT
CASTPSLGTGESNQPQHF
>TRBV28|.|TRBJ1-5|.
TGTGCCAGCAGTTCCTACCCCTACAAGGGCAGCAATCAGCCCCAGCATTTT
CASSSYPYKGSNQPQHF
>TRBV14|once|TRBJ1-2|.
TGTGCCAGCAGGCGAGGGGGATATGGCTACACCTTC
CASRRGGYGYTF
>TRBV6-1|.|TRBJ1-4|.
TGTGCCAGCAGTGAAATAAGGGTCTCCGGACTTAATGAAAAACTGTTTTTT
CASSEIRVSGLNEKLFF
>TRBV5-1|.|TRBJ1-1|.
TGCGCCAGCAGCTTAGAGCGGGGCACTGAAGCTTTCTTT
CASSLERGTEAFF
>TRBV6-5|few|TRBJ2-7|TRBD2
TGTGCCAGCAGTTACCCGGGACTAGCGGGGGAGGACGAGCAGTACTTC
CASSYPGLAGEDEQYF
>TRBV10-3|.|TRBJ2-5|TRBD1
TGTGCCATCAGTGAGTCGAGTCCGGGACAGGGGGGGGAGACCCAGTACTTC
CAISESSPGQGGETQYF
>TRBV18|few|TRBJ1-5|.
TGTGCCAGCTCACCGGGGTTTTGGCCCCAGCATTTT
CASSPGFWPQHF
>TRBV5-1|.|TRBJ2-5|.
TGCGCCAGCAGCGAAACCCCTAGCGCCGCCCGAGAATCCCAGTACTTC
CASSETPSAARESQYF
>TRBV5-1|.|TRBJ2-5|TRBD2
TGCGCCAGCAGCTTGCCTAGCGGGGACCAAGAGACCCAGTACTTC
CASSLPSGDQETQYF
>TRBV6-6|.|TRBJ2-7|.
TGTGCCAGCAGTTTCGAAGACAGAACCTACGAGCAGTACTTC
CASSFEDRTYEQYF
>TRBV7-6|.|TRBJ1-1|TRBD1
TGTGCCAGCAGCCCTCGACAGGGGGAAGCTTTCTTT
CASSPRQGEAFF
>TRBV5-8|.|TRBJ2-7|TRBD1
TGTGCCAGCAGCCAGGGACAGGGAGCTTGGTACGAGCAGTACTTC
CASSQGQGAWYEQYF
>TRBV9|.|TRBJ1-4|.
TGTGCCAGCAGCGTAGACTGGCGGGTCGAAAAACTGTTTTTT
CASSVDWRVEKLFF
>TRBV10-2|once|TRBJ1-4|.
TGCGCCAGCAGTAGGGGGAGGGAGGACACTAATGAAAAACTGTTTTTT
CASSRGREDTNEKLFF
>TRBV6-1|.|TRBJ2-3|.
TGTGCCAGCAGCCGGCAGGGGCCAGATACGCAGTATTTT
CASSRQGPDTQYF
>TRBV6-4|.|TRBJ2-3|TRBD2
TGTGCCAGCGCTCCGACTAGCGGGGGGGCAGATACGCAGTATTTT
CASAPTSGGADTQYF
>TRBV18|few|TRBJ1-1|.
TGTGCCAGCTCACCACCTGGGGGACTGAACACTGAAGCTTTCTTT
CASSPPGGLNTEAFF
>TRBV2|.|TRBJ2-3|.
TGTGCCAGCAGTACCGGGACGGTGGTATTTCCTACGCAGTATTTT
CASSTGTVVFPTQYF
>TRBV10-2|.|TRBJ1-1|TRBD1
TGCGCCAGCAGTGATGGGACAGGACTTATCGGCTTATCTGCTTTCTTT
CASSDGTGLIGLSAFF
>TRBV7-9|.|TRBJ2-7|.
TGTGCCAGCAGCTTAGGACAGGGAGGCGACTACGAGCAGTACTTC
CASSLGQGGDYEQYF
>TRBV10-3|.|TRBJ1-2|.
TGTGCCATCAGTGAGTCGTTTTCAGAGGGCTACACCTTC
CAISESFSEGYTF
>TRBV9|.|TRBJ1-2|TRBD1
TGTGCCAGCAGCCCCGGGGCGACAGGGGCAGAGGGCTATGGCTACACCTTC
CASSPGATGAEGYGYTF
>TRBV6-5|.|TRBJ1-1|TRBD1
TGTGCCAGCAGGCGGGGACAGCGGAACACTGAAGCTTTCTTT
CASRRGQRNTEAFF
>TRBV4-3|once|TRBJ1-2|.
TGCGCCAGCAGTCCTGGGGAGGAGCCAGACCTCTATGGCTACACCTTC
CASSPGEEPDLYGYTF
>TRBV6-1|once|TRBJ1-1|.
TGTGCCAGCAGACGACCCCCCGCGCCTGAAGCTTTCTTT
CASRRPPAPEAFF
>TRBV4-2|.|TRBJ2-2|.
TGTGCCAGCAGCCAAGATCAAGCTCCTGTAGGGGAGCTGTTTTTT
CASSQDQAPVGELFF
>TRBV19|.|TRBJ2-6|.
TGTGCCAGTAATACCTGGGTGGGGAAGGGGGACTCTGGGGCCAACGTCCTGACTTTC
CASNTWVGKGDSGANVLTF
>TRBV4-1|.|TRBJ2-6|.
TGCGCCAGCAGCCAAGATGGTCTAGCGGGGGCCAACGTCCTGACTTTC
CASSQDGLAGANVLTF
>TRBV6-5|few|TRBJ1-2|.
TGTGCCAGCAGTTACTCGCCGCGCGCTAACTATGGCTACACCTTC
CASSYSPRANYGYTF
>TRBV4-1|.|TRBJ2-3|.
TGCGCCAGCAGCCATGGGCCCCGGGGTGGTACCACAGATACGCAGTATTTT
CASSHGPRGGTTDTQYF
>TRBV6-6|.|TRBJ1-6|.
TGTGCCAGCAGCCAAGTCGTAAATTCACCCCTCCACTTT
CASSQVVNSPLHF
>TRBV9|.|TRBJ2-5|.
TGTGCCAGCAGCGTACGCGGAATCGAGACCCAGTACTTC
CASSVRGIETQYF
>TRBV6-1|.|TRBJ1-2|TRBD1
TGTGCCAGCAGTGAACTTCGGACAGGGAACTATGGCTACACCTTC
CASSELRTGNYGYTF
>TRBV5-1|.|TRBJ1-6|.
TGCGCCAGCAGCTCGGGACGGGATAATTCACCCCTCCACTTT
CASSSGRDNSPLHF
>TRBV10-3|.|TRBJ2-2|.
TGTGCCATCAGTGAGGGACACGCGAACACCGGGGAGCTGTTTTTT
CAISEGHANTGELFF
>TRBV5-8|few|TRBJ1-4|.
TGTGCCAGCAGCTTGGAGGGCGGAATTAATGAAAAACTGTTTTTT
CASSLEGGINEKLFF
>TRBV15|.|TRBJ1-1|.
TGTGCCACCAGCAGAGGGGCCTATGAAGCTTTCTTT
CATSRGAYEAFF
>TRBV5-1|.|TRBJ1-2|TRBD1
TGCGCCAGCAGCCCAGGACAGGGATGGTATGGCTACACCTTC
CASSPGQGWYGYTF
>TRBV5-6|.|TRBJ2-1|TRBD2
TGTGCCAGTTGCATCGGAACTAGCGGGTGGAATGAGCAGTTCTTC
CASCIGTSGWNEQFF
>TRBV13|.|TRBJ2-2|TRBD2
TGTGCCAGCAGCTTAATCGGCGGGGGGACCGGGGAGCTGTTTTTT
CASSLIGGGTGELFF
>TRBV7-6|few|TRBJ2-1|.
TGTGCCAGCAGCTCAGGGGTACAGCAGTTCTTC
CASSSGVQQFF
>TRBV6-1|.|TRBJ2-3|TRBD2
TGTGCCAGCAGTGATCCGGGGGGGGACCGGGATACGCAGTATTTT
CASSDPGGDRDTQYF